The 14 T cell receptor delta chains given below trace back to one sample, sequenced in a study of gamma-delta chains in newborns, infants, children. With CATT, TCRdb re-called clones from the reads. The sample records 10,000 to 13,000 delta-chain clones, 3% to 4.5% being singletons. Input material: blood. The receptor set was obtained from a child who was a newborn, infant or young child, either healthy, febrile or measles-vaccinated (not recorded which).

In this sample, this clone turned up a few times. This chain joins TRDV1 and TRDJ1; 8 bases agree with TRDD3. Germline assignment: CDR1 TSWWSYY and CDR2 QGS. The trim removed 3 bases at V and 0 bases at J, leaving 3 bases unmatched. The CDR3 totals 15 residues. The CDR3 sequence is CALGDYWGDTDKLIF. The CDR3 DNA is TGTGCTCTTGGGGACTACTGGGGGGACACCGATAAACTCATCTTT.

This chain joins TRDV1 and TRDJ1, with a tentative D call TRDD3 (6 bases). V was shortened by 2 bases and J by 4 bases, with 20 bases between the two germline ends. Germline CDR1 and CDR2: TSWWSYY and QGS. The CDR3 runs to 17 residues. The CDR3 DNA follows: TGTGCTCTTGGGGAATTTTTCCCTCTGGTGGGGATCGATAAACTCATCTTT. The encoded protein is CALGEFFPLVGIDKLIF.

The rearrangement uses TRDV1 and TRDJ2; a possible D gene is TRDD3 (6 bases). The V end was cut by 1 base, the J end by 8 bases, with 26 bases between. CDR3 size: 19 residues. CDR1 is TSWWSYY and CDR2 is QGS in the germline V gene. The CDR3 sequence is CALGEPLGWDRYEAAQLFF. In DNA, the CDR3 is TGTGCTCTTGGGGAACCCCTTGGCTGGGACCGATACGAGGCGGCACAACTCTTCTTT.

This clone was observed a few times. This chain links TRDV2 with TRDJ1; 8 bases fit TRDD3. J was trimmed by 0 bases and V by 3 bases; bases with no gene match: 8. The V gene's germline CDR1 is GEAIGNYY and CDR2 EKD. The CDR3 has 16 amino acids. The CDR3: CACDPLLGAHTDKLIF. For the CDR3, the DNA is TGTGCCTGTGACCCATTACTGGGGGCCCACACCGATAAACTCATCTTT.

By its share, this clone is medium-sized. The J gene is TRDJ1, the V gene TRDV1; 10 nucleotides agree with TRDD3. In germline, CDR1 is TSWWSYY, CDR2 QGS. The CDR3 totals 21 residues. With 0 bases clipped from V and 0 bases from J, the junction kept 16 bases outside the gene matches. Written as DNA, the CDR3 is TGTGCTCTTGGGGAACTTCGCTTTCCCCAAAGGGGGATACGGTACACCGATAAACTCATCTTT. Amino acid sequence: CALGELRFPQRGIRYTDKLIF.

This clone was counted a few times. This chain uses TRDV2 with TRDJ1; no clear D. This CDR3 spans 14 amino acids. Germline loops: CDR1 GEAIGNYY, CDR2 EKD. With 1 base removed from V and 3 bases from J, the gap between germline ends came to 11 bases. For the CDR3, the DNA is TGTGCCTGTGACACGGTGGCTTGGTCCGATAAACTCATCTTT. This sequence encodes CACDTVAWSDKLIF.

This clone is medium-sized within its sample. Other DNA sequences in the sample encode the same CDR3. The chain links TRDV2 to TRDJ3; the match to TRDD3 covers 13 bases. V shed 3 bases and J 0 bases; nucleotides not matched to a gene: 13. Germline values: CDR1 GEAIGNYY, CDR2 EKD. The CDR3 totals 22 residues. The CDR3 loop reads CACDPAATGGYDLSWDTRQMFF. The CDR3 nucleotides are TGTGCCTGTGACCCTGCTGCTACTGGGGGATACGATCTCTCCTGGGACACCCGACAGATGTTTTTC.

This clone came up a few times. The TCRdb record carries a much larger clone's protein, which differs from this DNA's translation at residue 11; a read error is the likely cause, and the protein listed here is the DNA translation. V usage is TRDV2 and J usage is TRDJ3, with 10 bases aligning to TRDD3. CDR3 length: 17 residues. The germline CDR1 and CDR2 sequences are GEAIGNYY and EKD. CDR3 sequence reads: CACDSTGGSWGTRQMFF. As DNA, the CDR3 is TGTGCCTGTGACAGTACTGGGGGATCCTGGGGCACCCGACAGATGTTTTTC.

On this clone itself: TCRdb's protein for this DNA is that of a much larger clone and differs from the translation at residue 8, likely a read error; the protein shown is the DNA translation. This chain connects TRDV2 to TRDJ3, with TRDD3 as a possible D gene (5 bases). CDR1 GEAIGNYY and CDR2 EKD come from the germline V gene. V was clipped by 0 bases and J by 5 bases, with 7 bases between them. There are 15 residues in the CDR3. The CDR3 nucleotides are TGTGCCTGTGACACCGTTGGGGGGGACACCCGACAGATGTTTTTC. Amino acid sequence: CACDTVGGDTRQMFF.

By proportion, this clone is medium-sized (0.01 to 0.1%). This sequence joins TRDV2 and TRDJ1, with 9 bases that match TRDD3. Unmatched junction bases numbered 13, after V lost 3 bases and J lost 0 bases. CDR1 and CDR2 from the germline V gene are GEAIGNYY and EKD. This CDR3 region has 18 residues. CDR3 loop: CACDVLGDSRGHTDKLIF. DNA for the CDR3: TGTGCCTGTGACGTACTGGGGGACTCTCGAGGGCACACCGATAAACTCATCTTT.

This clone was detected a few times. Germline and junction disagree at one end, which may indicate a read error. The J gene is TRDJ1, the V gene TRDV1; D remains ambiguous. The length of the CDR3 is 14 residues. Germline V gene sequence: CDR1 TSWWSYY, CDR2 QGS. The CDR3 loop reads CALGELLPWQGLTF. CDR3 sequence (DNA): TGTGCTCTTGGGGAACTATTGCCTTGGCAGGGACTCACCTTT.

This clone appeared a few times. The V gene is TRDV3, the J gene TRDJ1, with 7 bases fitting TRDD3. CDR1 and CDR2 (germline): TVYSNPD, GDNSRS (reference sequence). The CDR3 is 17 amino acids. The CDR3 loop is CATNTMRGIPYTDKLIF. CDR3 in DNA: TGTGCAACTAACACCATGAGGGGGATCCCCTACACCGATAAACTCATCTTT.

This clone turned up a few times. The chain employs TRDV1 and TRDJ1; a weak D match, TRDD3 (10 bases). The germline gives CDR1 TSWWSYY, CDR2 QGS. Trimming shortened V by 5 bases and J by 1 base, and 32 bases separated the two germline ends. The CDR3 contains 21 residues. CDR3 residues: CALGHPSYPQRTGGSTDKLIF. In nucleotides, the CDR3 is TGTGCTCTTGGGCATCCTTCCTACCCGCAGAGAACTGGGGGATCCACCGATAAACTCATCTTT.

This clone was recorded a few times. Distinct nucleotide sequences in the sample also encode this CDR3. The V call is TRDV1, the J call TRDJ1; TRDD2 is a possible D gene (5 bases). The CDR3 loop spans 16 amino acids. The V gene lost 3 bases and the J gene lost 1 base, with 15 bases spanning the gap. Germline V CDR1 and CDR2: TSWWSYY, QGS. The CDR3 is CALGELPPTGTDKLIF. Here the CDR3 DNA reads TGTGCTCTTGGGGAGCTTCCGCCCACCGGCACCGATAAACTCATCTTT.